This T cell receptor (beta chain) was documented in a study of human CD8 memory T cell subsets (dated by TCRdb to 2018 to 2020). In terms of the full investigation: To assess clonal relationships, the TCRbeta repertoires of stem-like (TSTEM), progenitor exhausted-like (TPEX) and effector memory CD8+ T cell subsets were compared. Six donors each provided TSTEM, TPEX and effector memory subsets, and TCRbeta repertoires were obtained from all six. The study at large found these results: Greater repertoire diversity in TSTEM than in TPEX subsets was suggested by Chao1 estimates, potentially reflecting a broader range of specificities. Clonotypes were shared with effector memory cells by both stem-like subsets, but only minimal overlap was found between TSTEM and TPEX repertoires, suggesting distinct antigen spectra. Only TCRbeta chains were sequenced, and repertoire comparisons were based on several donors, with testing performed by paired t-tests and Bonferroni correction. Similarly high normalized Shannon-Wiener diversity was shown by TSTEM and TPEX subsets, whereas comparatively lower diversity was seen in effector memory subsets.

Density gradient separation was used to isolate peripheral blood mononuclear cells from healthy donor buffy coats. In the study, total CD8+ T cells were enriched by negative magnetic separation with EasySep or MojoSort CD8+ T cell isolation kits. For each subset, total RNA was extracted using an RNeasy Mini Kit from duplicate vials of more than 120,000 sorted CD8+ T cells. PBMCs were used either fresh or after being cryopreserved in fetal bovine serum containing approximately 10% DMSO. CD8+ T cell subsets were sorted to purity by fluorescence-activated cell sorting on a FACSAria III. A Human TCR Profiling Kit was used to prepare UMI-labeled 5' RACE TCRbeta libraries. Every TCRbeta library was prepared in parallel, with the same number of PCR cycles used for all of the libraries. The source study handled its data this way. The number of functional CDR3beta clonotypes in each TCRbeta library ranged from roughly 2,800 to 20,000. UMI extraction and consensus assembly used MIGEC 1.2.9, requiring at least three reads per UMI. MiXCR 3.0.3 was used to extract in-frame CDR3beta repertoires. Diversity metrics were computed in VDJtools 1.2.1 after downsampling each sample to 42,000 randomly selected UMIs. For each sample pair, the repertoire overlap metrics D, R and F2 were calculated in VDJtools using the top 3,000 clones. TCRdb reanalyzed the reads, keeping one entry per CDR3 protein sequence and omitting DNA. In this record, the V and J calls reflect TCRdb's handling and not the investigators' own analysis. This sample's records show approximately 9,300 distinct CDR3 sequences. About 22% of the sample is held by the ten biggest clonotypes.

This clonotype counts as medium-sized (0.01 to 0.1%) based on its frequency; no count is recorded. What antigen it recognizes has not been identified. The material sequenced was CD8+ T cells from PBMCs. The receptor was isolated from a human donor in good health.

The CDR3 region has the sequence CASSHGLERNEQFF. The sequence joins TRBV3-1 to TRBJ2-1; TCRdb's D call, TRBD2, is unchecked because there is no DNA. From the germline V gene (reference sequence), CDR1 is LGHDT and CDR2 is YNNKEL. The CDR3 spans 14 residues, from the cysteine through the phenylalanine. No coding sequence is recorded.